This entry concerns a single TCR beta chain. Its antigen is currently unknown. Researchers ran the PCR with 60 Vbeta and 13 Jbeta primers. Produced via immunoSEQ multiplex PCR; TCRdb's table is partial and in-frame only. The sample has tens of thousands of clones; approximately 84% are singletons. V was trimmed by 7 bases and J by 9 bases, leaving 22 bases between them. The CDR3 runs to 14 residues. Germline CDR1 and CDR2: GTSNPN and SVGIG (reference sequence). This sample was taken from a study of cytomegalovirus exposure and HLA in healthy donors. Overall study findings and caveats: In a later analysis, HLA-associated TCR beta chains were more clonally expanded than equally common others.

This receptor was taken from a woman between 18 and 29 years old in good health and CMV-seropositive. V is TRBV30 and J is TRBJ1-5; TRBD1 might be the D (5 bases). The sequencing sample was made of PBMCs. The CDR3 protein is CASPGDLRCPPQHF. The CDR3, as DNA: TGTGCCTCCCCGGGGGACTTAAGATGTCCGCCCCAGCATTTT.